One sample yielded the 15 T cell receptor beta chains listed below, sequenced in a study of CD4 T cells in relation to SARS-CoV-2 and coronaviruses. Their antigens are not known. Sequenced by immunoSEQ multiplex PCR; TCRdb stores in-frame clones only, minus some. Of tens of thousands of clones detected, 76% appear once; the ten largest clones hold 15% to 20%. Before the COVID-19 pandemic, during about 2011-2019, CD4+ T cells were taken from unexposed donors. The cells were cultured for about 10 days before CD4+ T cells were isolated. Sequencing was performed on CD4+ T cells from PBMCs, cultured in vitro. These receptor sequences come from a human donor in good health.

The chain is built from TRBV25-1 and TRBJ1-4, with unresolved D. Germline CDR1 is MGHDK and CDR2 is SYGVNS. This CDR3 is built from 16 residues. V was clipped by 5 bases and J by 5 bases, with 18 bases between them. In nucleotides, the CDR3 is TGTGCCAGCAGTCGGCGTTGGGGAGGAGGAAATGAAAAACTGTTTTTT. Amino acids: CASSRRWGGGNEKLFF.

The chain employs TRBV27 and TRBJ2-3; unclear D gene. The germline V gene encodes CDR1 MNHEY and CDR2 SMNVEV (reference sequence). The V end was cut by 6 bases, the J end by 3 bases, with 10 bases between. The CDR3 sequence is 13 residues long. CDR3 residues: CASSFKLTDTQYF. The CDR3 DNA reads TGTGCCAGCAGCTTCAAATTAACAGATACGCAGTATTTT.

This sequence joins TRBV7-9 and TRBJ1-3, with D unresolved. Trimming removed 5 bases from V and 2 bases from J, with 13 bases in between. The germline V gene encodes CDR1 SEHNR and CDR2 FQNEAQ (reference sequence). The CDR3 runs 15 residues. CDR3 DNA: TGTGCCAGCAGCCCCGAGAGGCTTACTGGAAACACCATATATTTT. It codes for CASSPERLTGNTIYF.

The chain recombines TRBV4-2 with TRBJ2-1; no firm D call. V shed 4 bases and J shed 9 bases, with 19 bases lying between them. Germline V gene lookup returns CDR1 LGHNA and CDR2 YNFKEQ. This CDR3 comprises 15 residues. Written as DNA, the CDR3 is TGTGCCAGCAGCCCCCCACTGGCCAAGGAGATTGAGCAGTTCTTC. Translation gives CASSPPLAKEIEQFF.

The J gene is TRBJ1-2, the V gene TRBV4-1; possibly TRBD1 for D (5 bases). CDR1 MGHRA and CDR2 YSYEKL come from the germline V gene. The CDR3 is 15 amino acids. The V end lost 1 base, the J end lost 8 bases, and 17 bases lay between the germline ends. Here the CDR3 DNA reads TGCGCCAGCAGCCAAGGAGGCTCGACCAGGGACGGCTACACCTTC. Protein product: CASSQGGSTRDGYTF.

V is TRBV7-2 and J is TRBJ1-1, with a tentative D call TRBD1 (6 bases). The ends were cut back, 2 bases at V and 8 bases at J, with 6 bases in the middle. CDR3 size: 11 residues. In germline, CDR1 is SGHTA, CDR2 FQGNSA. The CDR3 region is CASSLRGEAFF. The CDR3 bases are TGTGCCAGCAGCTTAAGGGGGGAAGCTTTCTTT.

V and J are TRBV7-2 and TRBJ2-6; D is uncertain. The CDR3 spans 13 residues. Germline assignment: CDR1 SGHTA and CDR2 FQGNSA. Trimming stripped 2 bases from V and 3 bases from J, with 2 bases between. The CDR3 sequence is CASSLNGANVLTF. The DNA of the CDR3 is TGTGCCAGCAGCTTAAATGGGGCCAACGTCCTGACTTTC.

The chain carries TRBV18 and TRBJ1-1; no firm D call. Trimming removed 0 bases at V and 2 bases at J, with 13 bases between. The length of the CDR3 is 16 residues. CDR1 and CDR2 (germline): KGHSH, LQKENI. CDR3 loop: CASSPPSSGGNTEAFF. In nucleotides, the CDR3 is TGTGCCAGCTCACCACCGAGTTCGGGCGGTAACACTGAAGCTTTCTTT.

This clone has just one count. The gene calls are TRBV30 and TRBJ2-5, with 7 bases identical to TRBD2. The ends lost 0 bases at V and 2 bases at J; junction bases unmatched: 15. The CDR3 spans 18 residues. The germline gives CDR1 GTSNPN, CDR2 SVGIG (reference sequence). Here the CDR3 reads CAWSVLRTSPIGQETQYF. The CDR3 region has the DNA TGTGCCTGGAGTGTACTTAGGACTAGTCCGATAGGGCAAGAGACCCAGTACTTC. Filled out from reference TRBV30 and TRBJ2-5, the complete variable domain reads SQTIHQWPATLVQPVGSPLSLECTVEGTSNPNLYWYRQAAGRGLQLLFYSVGIGQISSEVPQNLSASRPQDRQFILSSKKLLLSDSGFYLCAWSVLRTSPIGQETQYFGPGTRLLVL.

The chain carries TRBV28 and TRBJ1-1; perhaps TRBD1 as D (6 bases). The CDR3 sequence is 11 residues long. V shed 10 bases and J shed 10 bases, with 16 bases lying between them. CDR1 is MDHEN, CDR2 SYDVKM, per germline. The CDR3 loop is CATTSTGRAFF. The CDR3 nucleotides are TGTGCCACTACCTCGACAGGTCGAGCTTTCTTT.

This rearrangement joins TRBV19 to TRBJ1-5; unclear D gene. V was shortened by 1 base and J by 2 bases, with 3 bases between the two germline ends. The CDR3 runs to 13 residues. Germline V gives CDR1 LNHDA, CDR2 SQIVND (reference sequence). The CDR3 sequence: CASSIGRNQPQHF. The CDR3 DNA sequence: TGTGCCAGTAGTATAGGCCGCAATCAGCCCCAGCATTTT.

V usage is TRBV19 and J usage is TRBJ2-1; a weak D match, TRBD1 (5 bases). CDR3 size: 14 residues. Trimming removed 7 bases from V and 5 bases from J, with 15 bases in between. Per the germline V gene, CDR1 is LNHDA and CDR2 is SQIVND (reference sequence). Written as DNA, the CDR3 is TGTGCCAGTAATGGTCCAGGGTGGAACAATGAGCAGTTCTTC. Protein: CASNGPGWNNEQFF.

V and J are TRBV3-1 (or the pseudogene TRBV3-2) and TRBJ2-1; 10 bases are shared with TRBD1. J was trimmed by 7 bases and V by 5 bases; bases with no gene match: 8. Germline V CDR1 and CDR2: LGHDT, YNNKEL (reference sequence). The CDR3 is 15 residues long. The CDR3 sequence: CASSFRDRGANEQFF. The CDR3 DNA is TGTGCCAGCAGCTTCCGGGACAGGGGTGCGAATGAGCAGTTCTTC.

This chain connects TRBV19 to TRBJ1-4, with a tentative D call TRBD1 (6 bases). Trimming shortened V by 3 bases and J by 7 bases, and 12 bases separated the two germline ends. This CDR3 contains 14 residues. Germline V lookup: CDR1 LNHDA, CDR2 SQIVND (reference sequence). The CDR3 bases are TGTGCCAGTAGTATCGGACAGAGGAGTGAAAAACTGTTTTTT. It yields the protein CASSIGQRSEKLFF.

The CDR3 spells CASSFAANEKLFF. The CDR3 DNA is TGTGCCAGCAGTTTTGCAGCAAATGAAAAACTGTTTTTT. The chain employs TRBV28 and TRBJ1-4; D unresolved. The V end was cut by 3 bases, the J end by 5 bases, with 7 bases between. CDR1 and CDR2 from the germline V gene are MDHEN and SYDVKM. This CDR3 is 13 amino acids long.